This TCR beta chain was found in a study of cytotoxic CD8 clonotypes in ibrutinib-treated CLL. Whole-study results and caveats: Sampling times (in sustained-remission versus progressing patients) were not the same.

Here immunoSEQ multiplex PCR was the method, and the copy in TCRdb shows in-frame clones only, minus some. The repertoire holds around 300,000 clones, with almost 80% as singletons. Libraries of TCR beta were made from around 1.8 micrograms of genomic DNA that came from cryopreserved PBMCs. With respect to this clone: What it binds is not known.

The CDR3 contains 14 residues. Trimming pared 2 bases from V and 1 base from J, leaving 9 bases between. The germline CDR1 and CDR2 sequences are KGHSH and LQKENI. This receptor was identified in a human donor with chronic lymphocytic leukemia. The material was PBMCs, obtained before ibrutinib treatment. This sequence joins TRBV18 and TRBJ2-7; possible D gene TRBD2, 6 bases. This CDR3 is CASSPVAGSYEQYF. Here the CDR3 DNA reads TGTGCCAGCTCACCAGTTGCGGGATCCTACGAGCAGTACTTC.